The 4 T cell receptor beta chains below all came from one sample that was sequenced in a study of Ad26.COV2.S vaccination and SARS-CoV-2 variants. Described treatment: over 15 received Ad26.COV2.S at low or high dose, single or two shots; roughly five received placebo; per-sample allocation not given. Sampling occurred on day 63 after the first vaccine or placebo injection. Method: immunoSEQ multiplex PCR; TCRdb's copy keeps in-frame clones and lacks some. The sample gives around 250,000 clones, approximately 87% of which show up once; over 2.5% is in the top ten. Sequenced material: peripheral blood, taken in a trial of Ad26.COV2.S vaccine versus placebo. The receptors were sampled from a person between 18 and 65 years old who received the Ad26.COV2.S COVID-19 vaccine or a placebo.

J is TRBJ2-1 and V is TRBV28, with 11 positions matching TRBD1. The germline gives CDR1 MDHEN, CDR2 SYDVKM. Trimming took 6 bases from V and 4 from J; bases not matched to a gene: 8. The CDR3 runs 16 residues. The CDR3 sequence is CASSSPGQGAYNEQFF. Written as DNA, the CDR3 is TGTGCCAGCAGCTCACCTGGACAGGGGGCTTACAATGAGCAGTTCTTC.

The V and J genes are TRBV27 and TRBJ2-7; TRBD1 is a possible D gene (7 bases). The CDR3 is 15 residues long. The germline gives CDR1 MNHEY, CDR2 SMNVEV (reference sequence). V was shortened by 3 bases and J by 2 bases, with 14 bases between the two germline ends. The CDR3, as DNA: TGTGCCAGCAGTTTCATCGGAGGGACAGCCTACGAGCAGTACTTC. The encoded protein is CASSFIGGTAYEQYF.

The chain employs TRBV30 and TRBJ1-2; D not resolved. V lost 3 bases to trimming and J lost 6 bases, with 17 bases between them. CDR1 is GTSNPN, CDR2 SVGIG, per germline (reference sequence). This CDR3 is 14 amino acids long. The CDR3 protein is CAWSLAGWDHGYTF. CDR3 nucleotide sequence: TGTGCCTGGAGCTTAGCGGGGTGGGATCATGGCTACACCTTC.

For the CDR3, the DNA is TGTGCCAGCAGCCAAGCGGATAGCAATCAGCCCCAGCATTTT. It specifies CASSQADSNQPQHF. This rearrangement joins TRBV3-1 (or the pseudogene TRBV3-2) to TRBJ1-5; unclear D gene. CDR1 and CDR2 (germline): LGHDT, YNNKEL (reference sequence). The CDR3 loop spans 14 amino acids. Trimming took 1 base from V and 0 from J, leaving 4 bases between them.